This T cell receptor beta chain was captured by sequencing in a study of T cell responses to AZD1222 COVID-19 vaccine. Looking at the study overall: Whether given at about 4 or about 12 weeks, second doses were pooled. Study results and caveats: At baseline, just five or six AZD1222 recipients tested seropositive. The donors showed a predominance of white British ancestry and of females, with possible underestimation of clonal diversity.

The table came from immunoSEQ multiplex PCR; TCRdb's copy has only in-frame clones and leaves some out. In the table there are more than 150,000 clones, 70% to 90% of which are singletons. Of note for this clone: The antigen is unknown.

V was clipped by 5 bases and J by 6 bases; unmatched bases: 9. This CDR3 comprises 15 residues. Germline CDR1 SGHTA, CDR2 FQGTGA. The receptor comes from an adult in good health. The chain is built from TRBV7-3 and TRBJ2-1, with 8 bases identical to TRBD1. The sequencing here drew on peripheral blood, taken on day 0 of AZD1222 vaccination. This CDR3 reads CASSLGRTGGNEQFF. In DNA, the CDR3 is TGTGCCAGCAGCCTGGGTCGTACAGGGGGCAATGAGCAGTTCTTC.